These 14 T cell receptor beta chains were sequenced from one sample in a study of blood T cell repertoires in COVID-19. TCRdb keeps only in-frame clones here, not all; method: immunoSEQ multiplex PCR. This sample has 40,000 to 55,000 clones, with about 80% found just once. Source material: peripheral blood. The receptors stem from a man aged 70 or older with acute or convalescent COVID-19.

The rearrangement uses TRBV24-1 and TRBJ2-2; D perhaps matches TRBD1 (5 bases). Trimming shortened V by 4 bases and J by 4 bases, and 6 bases separated the two germline ends. In germline, CDR1 is KGHDR, CDR2 SFDVKD. The CDR3 is made up of 13 amino acids. The CDR3 bases are TGTGCCACCAGTGACAGGGCCACCGGGGAGCTGTTTTTT. Translating it yields CATSDRATGELFF.

V and J are TRBV7-2 and TRBJ1-1, with 12 bases that match TRBD1. The CDR3 runs to 15 residues. Germline V gives CDR1 SGHTA, CDR2 FQGNSA. J gave up 10 bases and V 2 bases, and 8 bases lay outside the gene matches. CDR3 sequence (DNA): TGTGCCAGCAGCTTAACCGGGACAGGGGGCAGTAGAGCTTTCTTT. The encoded protein is CASSLTGTGGSRAFF.

This sequence joins TRBV18 and TRBJ1-4; no clear D gene. The CDR3 sequence is 13 residues long. Trimming cost V 5 bases and J 7 bases, with 11 bases left between them. Germline V gene sequence: CDR1 KGHSH, CDR2 LQKENI. CDR3 protein: CASSESIPEKLFF. The CDR3, as DNA: TGTGCCAGCTCAGAGTCGATACCTGAAAAACTGTTTTTT.

The J gene is TRBJ1-2, the V gene TRBV27; TRBD1 matches at 8 bases. V was clipped by 6 bases and J by 8 bases; unmatched bases: 8. The CDR3 spans 13 residues. Germline CDR1 is MNHEY and CDR2 is SMNVEV (reference sequence). The CDR3 sequence: CASRRTGRGGYTF. For the CDR3, the DNA is TGTGCCAGCAGGCGGACAGGGAGAGGGGGCTACACCTTC.

This clone was detected once. The rearrangement joins TRBV29-1 to TRBJ1-1; 8 bases are shared with TRBD1. The CDR3 sequence is 13 residues long. The ends lost 1 base at V and 7 bases at J; junction bases unmatched: 5. Looked up from germline, CDR1 is SQVTM and CDR2 is ANQGSEA. The DNA for the CDR3 is TGCAGCGTTGAAGGCCAGGGGGCGCATGAAGCTTTCTTT. It translates to CSVEGQGAHEAFF.

This clone was detected once. The chain combines TRBV6-6 with TRBJ1-2, with 7 bases lining up with TRBD1. Germline loops: CDR1 MNHNY, CDR2 SVGAGI (reference sequence). After removal of 2 bases from V and 6 bases from J, the junction contained 6 bases not matched to a gene. This CDR3 has 14 amino acids. The CDR3 DNA reads as TGTGCCAGCAGTTACCTAGACAGGGCCCATGGCTACACCTTC. Translated: CASSYLDRAHGYTF.

This chain joins TRBV5-6 and TRBJ2-1; 7 bases line up with TRBD2. CDR3 size: 13 residues. Germline V gives CDR1 SGHDT, CDR2 YYEEEE. V was clipped by 0 bases and J by 9 bases; unmatched bases: 3. CDR3 nucleotides: TGTGCCAGCAGCTTGGCCAGCGGGATTGAGCAGTTCTTC. It yields the protein CASSLASGIEQFF.

The rearrangement uses TRBV19 and TRBJ2-1, with 9 positions matching TRBD2. The CDR3 is made up of 15 amino acids. CDR1 LNHDA and CDR2 SQIVND come from the germline V gene (reference sequence). J was trimmed by 3 bases and V by 7 bases; bases with no gene match: 7. The CDR3 nucleotides are TGTGCCAGTACCAGATCTAGCGGGGTCTACAATGAGCAGTTCTTC. It codes for CASTRSSGVYNEQFF.

The chain has TRBV28 and TRBJ2-3, with TRBD1 identical over 7 bases. The junction had 6 bases not matched to a gene; V was cut back by 1 base and J by 5 bases. This CDR3 spans 15 amino acids. Per the germline V gene, CDR1 is MDHEN and CDR2 is SYDVKM. CDR3 protein: CASSLLGAGGDTQYF. CDR3 DNA sequence: TGTGCCAGCAGTTTATTAGGGGCAGGGGGAGATACGCAGTATTTT.

This clone was seen more than once but under ten times. The chain is built from TRBV5-6 and TRBJ2-3, with 10 bases matching TRBD1. This CDR3 has 15 residues. Germline trimming cut 4 bases from V and 6 bases from J; bases unmatched to any gene: 8. Per the germline V gene, CDR1 is SGHDT and CDR2 is YYEEEE. The CDR3, as DNA: TGTGCCAGCAGCCTCGGACAGGGGGTATCGGATACGCAGTATTTT. It yields the protein CASSLGQGVSDTQYF.

This rearrangement joins TRBV6-6 to TRBJ2-3; 8 bases match TRBD2. Germline V CDR1 and CDR2: MNHNY, SVGAGI (reference sequence). The CDR3 runs to 17 residues. V dropped 8 bases and J dropped 0; count of bases not matched to a gene: 13. The CDR3 here is CASRQRTSRASTDTQYF. CDR3 nucleotides: TGTGCCAGCCGTCAAAGGACTAGCCGTGCTAGCACAGATACGCAGTATTTT.

The V call is TRBV6-4, the J call TRBJ1-1; the D gene is possibly TRBD1 (5 bases). The V end lost 4 bases, the J end lost 7 bases, and 7 bases lay between the germline ends. CDR3 length: 11 residues. The germline V gene encodes CDR1 MRHNA and CDR2 SNTAGT. CDR3 protein: CASSGGGEAFF. The CDR3 DNA sequence: TGTGCCAGCAGTGGGGGGGGTGAAGCTTTCTTT.

This clone came up once. The gene calls are TRBV7-2 and TRBJ1-2; the D gene is possibly TRBD1 (5 bases). Trimming cost V 0 bases and J 0 bases, with 14 bases left between them. Germline CDR1 SGHTA, CDR2 FQGNSA. The CDR3 is 17 residues long. This CDR3 reads CASSLAVDRLANYGYTF. In DNA form, the CDR3 reads TGTGCCAGCAGCTTAGCTGTCGACAGATTAGCTAACTATGGCTACACCTTC.

On this clone itself: This sample includes further DNA sequences coding for the same CDR3. The J gene is TRBJ2-1, the V gene TRBV7-3; the D is unclear. The germline V gene has CDR1 SGHTA and CDR2 FQGTGA. The V end lost 5 bases, the J end lost 1 base, and 6 bases lay between the germline ends. The CDR3 has 13 amino acids. CDR3 amino acids: CASSPGSYNEQFF. CDR3 DNA sequence: TGTGCCAGCAGCCCCGGGTCCTACAATGAGCAGTTCTTC.